The clone carrying this T cell receptor (beta chain) was picked up many times. The record originates from a study of liver allograft versus peripheral blood T cells. Whole-study context: The authors compared T cell receptor repertoires in transplanted livers with recipients' peripheral blood repertoires.

Using its own MiXCR run on the reads, TCRdb lists one record per CDR3 protein. The table has 8,600 or so distinct CDR3 sequences, under 20% seen once. Trimming at V came to 3 bases and at J to 8 bases, leaving 8 bases not matched to a gene. CDR1 and CDR2 from the germline V gene are SGDLS and YYNGEE. The length of the CDR3 is 14 residues. The rearrangement joins TRBV9 to TRBJ1-2, with TRBD1 matching over 9 bases. The receptor's source is a human patient who had a liver transplant. The graft donor may have given rise to some T cells. The CDR3 DNA reads as TGTGCCAGCAGCGCTACAGGGGGCGCGGGAGGCTACACCTTC. Translating gives CASSATGGAGGYTF.